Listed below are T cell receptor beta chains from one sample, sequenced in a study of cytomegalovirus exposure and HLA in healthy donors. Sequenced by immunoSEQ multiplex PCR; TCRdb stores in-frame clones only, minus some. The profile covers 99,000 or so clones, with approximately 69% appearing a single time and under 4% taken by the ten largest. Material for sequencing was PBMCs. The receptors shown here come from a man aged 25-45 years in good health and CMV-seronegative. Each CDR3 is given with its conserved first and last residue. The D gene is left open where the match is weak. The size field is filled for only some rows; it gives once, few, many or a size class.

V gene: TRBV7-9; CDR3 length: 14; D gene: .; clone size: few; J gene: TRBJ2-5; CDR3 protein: CASSFSNKRETQYF; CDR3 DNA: TGTGCCAGCAGCTTTTCAAACAAGCGGGAGACCCAGTACTTC
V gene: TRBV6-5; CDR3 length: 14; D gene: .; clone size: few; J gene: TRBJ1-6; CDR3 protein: CASSIDPSGTPLHF; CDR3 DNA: TGTGCCAGCAGTATTGACCCTTCCGGGACACCCCTCCACTTT
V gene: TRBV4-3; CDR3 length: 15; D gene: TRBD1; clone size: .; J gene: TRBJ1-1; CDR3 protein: CASSQEQGMNTEAFF; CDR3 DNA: TGCGCCAGCAGCCAGGAACAGGGGATGAACACTGAAGCTTTCTTT
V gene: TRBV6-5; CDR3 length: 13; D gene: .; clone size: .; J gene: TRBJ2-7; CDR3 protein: CASRASSSYEQYF; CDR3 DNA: TGTGCCAGCAGAGCAAGTTCGTCCTACGAGCAGTACTTC
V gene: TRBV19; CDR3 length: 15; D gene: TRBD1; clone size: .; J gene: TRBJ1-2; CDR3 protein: CASSPTGGGGYGYTF; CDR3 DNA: TGTGCCAGTAGTCCGACAGGGGGCGGTGGCTATGGCTACACCTTC
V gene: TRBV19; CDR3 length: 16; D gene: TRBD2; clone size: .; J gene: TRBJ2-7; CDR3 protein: CASSSSSSGSGYEQYF; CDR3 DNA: TGTGCCAGTAGTTCGTCGTCGAGCGGGAGTGGGTACGAGCAGTACTTC
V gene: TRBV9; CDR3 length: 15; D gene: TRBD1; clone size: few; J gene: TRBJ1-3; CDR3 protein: CASSLGTGAGNTIYF; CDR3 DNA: TGTGCCAGCAGCTTGGGGACAGGGGCTGGAAACACCATATATTTT
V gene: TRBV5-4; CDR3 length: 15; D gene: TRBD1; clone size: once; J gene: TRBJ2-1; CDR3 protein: CASSLAQGQDNEQFF; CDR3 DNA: TGTGCCAGCAGCTTGGCCCAAGGACAGGATAATGAGCAGTTCTTC
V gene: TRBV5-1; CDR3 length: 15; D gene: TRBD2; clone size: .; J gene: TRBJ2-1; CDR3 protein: CASSPALAGYNEQFF; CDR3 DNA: TGCGCCAGCAGCCCGGCGCTAGCGGGTTACAATGAGCAGTTCTTC
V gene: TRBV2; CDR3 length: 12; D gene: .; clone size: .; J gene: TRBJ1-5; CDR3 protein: CASSGANQPQHF; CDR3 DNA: TGTGCCAGCAGTGGGGCCAATCAGCCCCAGCATTTT
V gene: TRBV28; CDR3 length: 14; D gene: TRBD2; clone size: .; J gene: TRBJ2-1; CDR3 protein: CASSFWGGQNEQFF; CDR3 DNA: TGTGCCAGCAGTTTTTGGGGAGGGCAGAATGAGCAGTTCTTC
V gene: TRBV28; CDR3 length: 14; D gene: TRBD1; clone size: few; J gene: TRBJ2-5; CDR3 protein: CASSFRDRGETQYF; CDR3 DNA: TGTGCCAGCAGTTTTAGGGACAGGGGAGAGACCCAGTACTTC
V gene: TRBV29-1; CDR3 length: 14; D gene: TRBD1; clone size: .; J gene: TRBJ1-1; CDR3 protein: CSVEFRTGGTEAFF; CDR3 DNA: TGCAGCGTTGAATTCCGGACAGGGGGTACTGAAGCTTTCTTT